Below, 21 T cell receptor beta chains from the same sample are listed, as sequenced in a study of control samples from healthy donors and cancer patients. Using immunoSEQ multiplex PCR, the repertoire was profiled, and TCRdb retains in-frame clones only, with some absent. The data hold 150,000 to 200,000 clones, with around 88% observed a single time. The sample consisted of blood. These receptors were collected from a man younger than 35 in good health.

A few counts support this clone. This chain connects TRBV7-9 to TRBJ2-1; D is possibly TRBD1 or TRBD2 (6 bases each). The V end lost 5 bases, the J end lost 7 bases, and 15 bases lay between the germline ends. This CDR3 is 14 amino acids long. Germline V gene data show CDR1 as SEHNR and CDR2 as FQNEAQ (reference sequence). The CDR3 is CASSPTQGGNEQFF. CDR3 in DNA: TGTGCCAGCAGCCCCACACAAGGGGGGAATGAGCAGTTCTTC.

The J gene is TRBJ1-4, the V gene TRBV11-2, with 7 bases matching TRBD1. The CDR3 sequence is 16 residues long. With V trimmed by 5 bases and J by 8 bases, 14 bases remained unmatched. CDR1 and CDR2 from the germline V gene are SGHAT and FQNNGV. CDR3 nucleotide sequence: TGTGCCAGCAGCGATCCGGTTGCAGGGGGTAACGAAAAACTGTTTTTT. It encodes CASSDPVAGGNEKLFF.

The rearrangement joins TRBV6-2 or TRBV6-3 to TRBJ2-1, with D unresolved. The CDR3 is made up of 14 amino acids. Trimming pared 2 bases from V and 4 bases from J, leaving 9 bases between. Germline CDR1 reads MNHEY; CDR2 reads SVGEGT. The CDR3, as DNA: TGTGCCAGCAGTTACAGAGACACTTACAATGAGCAGTTCTTC. This encodes CASSYRDTYNEQFF.

The gene calls are TRBV12-3 or TRBV12-4 and TRBJ2-5, with no clear D. Trimming took off 2 bases at V and 2 bases at J, with 6 bases between the two ends. The CDR3 is 13 amino acids. The CDR3 DNA reads as TGTGCCAGCAGTTTATACACACAAGAGACCCAGTACTTC. This encodes CASSLYTQETQYF.

The CDR3 region is CASASGFPGNTIYF. CDR3 bases: TGCGCCAGCGCCTCAGGGTTTCCTGGAAACACCATATATTTT. The V call is TRBV5-1, the J call TRBJ1-3; D may be TRBD1 (5 bases). The CDR3 consists of 14 residues. The ends were cut back, 7 bases at V and 2 bases at J, with 13 bases in the middle. The V gene's germline CDR1 is SGHRS and CDR2 YFSETQ.

This chain's CDR3 is CASSHNSGANVLTF. Here the CDR3 DNA reads TGCGCCAGCAGCCATAACTCTGGGGCCAACGTCCTGACTTTC. The J gene is TRBJ2-6, the V gene TRBV5-1; no clear D gene. Germline V gene sequence: CDR1 SGHRS, CDR2 YFSETQ. V lost 4 bases to trimming and J lost 0 bases, with 5 bases between them. The CDR3 length is 14 residues.

V is TRBV5-5 and J is TRBJ2-5; 10 bases are shared with TRBD1. This CDR3 contains 16 residues. V was clipped by 4 bases and J by 0 bases; unmatched bases: 6. Germline V gives CDR1 SGHKS, CDR2 YYEKEE (reference sequence). CDR3 DNA: TGTGCCAGCAGCATAAAGGACAGGGGGTACCAAGAGACCCAGTACTTC. This translates into CASSIKDRGYQETQYF.

The chain has TRBV11-2 and TRBJ2-2; 8 bases match TRBD2. This CDR3 comprises 15 residues. Germline CDR1 is SGHAT and CDR2 is FQNNGV. The ends lost 6 bases at V and 2 bases at J; junction bases unmatched: 5. The CDR3: CASSRTSGNTGELFF. Here the CDR3 DNA reads TGTGCCAGCAGTCGTACTAGCGGAAACACCGGGGAGCTGTTTTTT. Full variable domain (missing parts from reference TRBV11-2 and TRBJ2-2): EAGVAQSPRYKIIEKRQSVAFWCNPISGHATLYWYQQILGQGPKLLIQFQNNGVVDDSQLPKDRFSAERLKGVDSTLKIQPAKLEDSAVYLCASSRTSGNTGELFFGEGSRLTVL.

The J gene is TRBJ2-2, the V gene TRBV4-3, with D tentatively TRBD2 (5 bases). The length of the CDR3 is 17 residues. Germline-derived CDR1 and CDR2 are LGHNA and YSLEER. With 0 bases removed from V and 8 bases from J, the gap between germline ends came to 19 bases. CDR3 loop: CASSQEVPADSSGELFF. The CDR3 coding sequence is TGCGCCAGCAGCCAAGAAGTCCCAGCGGATTCATCGGGGGAGCTGTTTTTT.

This clone showed up just once. V gene TRBV7-6 combines with J gene TRBJ2-7, with D perhaps TRBD1 (6 bases). The germline gives CDR1 SGHVS, CDR2 FNYEAQ. The V end lost 6 bases, the J end lost 0 bases, and 15 bases lay between the germline ends. The CDR3 is made up of 15 amino acids. The CDR3 is CASRLRQDNSYEQYF. For the CDR3, the DNA is TGTGCCAGCAGACTTCGACAGGACAACTCCTACGAGCAGTACTTC.

V gene TRBV18 combines with J gene TRBJ1-3, with TRBD1 identical over 9 bases. The CDR3 extends over 15 amino acids. With 3 bases clipped from V and 7 bases from J, the junction kept 7 bases outside the gene matches. CDR1 KGHSH and CDR2 LQKENI come from the germline V gene. CDR3 sequence reads: CASSPIEGQGNTIYF. CDR3 nucleotides: TGTGCCAGCTCACCCATCGAAGGACAGGGGAACACCATATATTTT.

This chain uses TRBV5-5 with TRBJ1-1; D might be TRBD1 (5 bases). CDR3 length: 15 amino acids. The germline V and J ends were trimmed by 1 base and 2 bases, with 12 bases remaining between them. Germline loops: CDR1 SGHKS, CDR2 YYEKEE (reference sequence). The CDR3 loop reads CASSLIGTSNTEAFF. The CDR3 coding sequence is TGTGCCAGCAGCTTGATCGGGACCTCCAACACTGAAGCTTTCTTT.

CDR3 in amino acids: CASSSLLLGNQETQYF. The DNA for the CDR3 is TGTGCCAGCAGCTCACTCCTTCTAGGGAACCAAGAGACCCAGTACTTC. The chain couples TRBV5-4 to TRBJ2-5, with D uncertain. The CDR3 totals 16 residues. The V gene's germline CDR1 is SGHNT and CDR2 YYREEE (reference sequence). The V end was cut by 3 bases, the J end by 0 bases, with 15 bases between.

J is TRBJ1-1 and V is TRBV6-5, with D possibly matching TRBD1 (5 bases). Trimming shortened V by 8 bases and J by 2 bases, and 15 bases separated the two germline ends. The length of the CDR3 is 14 residues. The V gene's germline CDR1 is MNHEY and CDR2 SVGAGI. The CDR3 region is CASGARGFNTEAFF. In DNA form, the CDR3 reads TGTGCCAGCGGGGCGAGGGGTTTCAACACTGAAGCTTTCTTT.

The chain has TRBV19 and TRBJ2-1; D not certain. Germline assignment: CDR1 LNHDA and CDR2 SQIVND (reference sequence). The V and J ends lost 6 bases and 3 bases respectively, with 6 bases between them. CDR3 length: 12 residues. Here the CDR3 DNA reads TGTGCCAGTAGAAAGGACTACAATGAGCAGTTCTTC. Translating it yields CASRKDYNEQFF.

This clone appeared a single time. The CDR3 here is CASSLRSYTF. The CDR3 DNA reads as TGTGCCAGCAGTTTAAGATCGTACACCTTC. The chain joins TRBV6-5 to TRBJ1-2; D is ambiguous. V lost 4 bases and J lost 11, with 8 bases in between. Germline-derived CDR1 and CDR2 are MNHEY and SVGAGI. CDR3 length: 10 amino acids.

This rearrangement joins TRBV7-2 to TRBJ1-4; 11 bases are shared with TRBD1. V shed 3 bases and J 8 bases; nucleotides not matched to a gene: 5. This CDR3 contains 15 residues. CDR1 is SGHTA, CDR2 FQGNSA, per germline. CDR3 amino acids: CASSLSRDRGEKLFF. The CDR3 nucleotides read TGTGCCAGCAGCTTGTCGCGGGACAGGGGGGAAAAACTGTTTTTT.

This clone was counted between two and nine times. This chain uses TRBV30 with TRBJ2-2, with a possible D match to TRBD1 (6 bases). V was pared by 5 bases and J by 10 bases, with 17 bases between. Germline CDR1 is GTSNPN and CDR2 is SVGIG (reference sequence). CDR3 size: 13 residues. The CDR3 DNA reads TGTGCCTGGCTGTCGACAGGTTTCGCGGAGCTGTTTTTT. This sequence encodes CAWLSTGFAELFF.

V is TRBV27 and J is TRBJ2-7; 7 nucleotides line up with TRBD1. Germline V gene data show CDR1 as MNHEY and CDR2 as SMNVEV (reference sequence). The CDR3 is made up of 15 amino acids. V gave up 4 bases and J gave up 2 bases; unmatched junction bases: 8. CDR3 DNA: TGTGCCAGCAGTTCATGGACAGGCAGGGCCTACGAGCAGTACTTC. Translation gives CASSSWTGRAYEQYF.

The chain has TRBV6-6 and TRBJ2-2; TRBD2 agrees at 13 bases. From germline, CDR1 is MNHNY and CDR2 SVGAGI (reference sequence). With V trimmed by 6 bases and J by 6 bases, 7 bases remained unmatched. This CDR3 has 16 amino acids. The DNA of the CDR3 is TGTGCCAGCAGGCCTGGGACTAGCGGGGTATCCGGGGAGCTGTTTTTT. This codes for CASRPGTSGVSGELFF.

The chain employs TRBV30 and TRBJ1-4; TRBD1 agrees at 7 bases. V lost 2 bases and J lost 7; bases outside the gene matches: 10. The length of the CDR3 is 15 residues. Germline CDR1 and CDR2: GTSNPN and SVGIG (reference sequence). The CDR3 coding sequence is TGTGCCTGGAGTCTTCGGGGGACAGCCTCTGAAAAACTGTTTTTT. Residues: CAWSLRGTASEKLFF.